The 2 T cell receptor beta chains listed next were all sequenced from one sample in a study of regulatory T cells in long-lasting Graves disease. Described time point: persistent/refractory GD, antithyroid drugs over 5 years with positive TRAb. Scientists built the TCR library using RNA that was extracted from PBMCs. Assembly of TCR beta libraries relied on iRepertoire HTBI primers together with Arm-PCR of CDR3 regions. Via MiXCR, TCRdb re-called the multiplex PCR reads, giving one row per CDR3 protein. The profile shows over 250,000 distinct CDR3 sequences, 22% of them singletons. This specimen consisted of peripheral blood mononuclear cells (PBMCs), obtained when the disease was refractory, from a patient treated with antithyroid drugs. The receptors here all came from a female donor with Graves disease.

This clonotype has just a few counts. The gene calls are TRBV20-1 and TRBJ1-4; unclear D gene. Looked up from germline, CDR1 is DFQATT and CDR2 is SNEGSKA (reference sequence). The CDR3 covers 12 residues. The ends were cut back, 6 bases at V and 8 bases at J, with 13 bases in the middle. The CDR3 loop is CSAVDPTEKLFF. The CDR3 DNA sequence: TGCAGTGCGGTGGACCCCACCGAAAAACTGTTTTTT.

This clonotype was observed a handful of times. This chain connects TRBV6-5 to TRBJ2-7, with D perhaps matching TRBD2 (10 bases). The V end lost 0 bases, the J end lost 1 base, and 25 bases lay between the germline ends. The length of the CDR3 is 20 residues. Germline assignment: CDR1 MNHEY and CDR2 SVGAGI. CDR3 sequence (DNA): TGTGCCAGCAGTTACTCGGGGGGGACAGGGTCACTAGCGGGGTCCTACGAGCAGTACTTC. Its protein product is CASSYSGGTGSLAGSYEQYF.